This T cell receptor beta chain was observed in a study of long-term antiretroviral therapy in people with HIV. Points from the study as a whole: Clones with expansion before ART led the repertoire at all time points. Collection of the blood, which took place between the mid-2000s and the late 2010s, possibly occurred under older ART regimens.

CDR3 length equals 16 residues. V shed 3 bases and J 1 base; nucleotides not matched to a gene: 5. CDR1 MNHEY and CDR2 SMNVEV come from the germline V gene (reference sequence). The samples, holding roughly 0.95-11 million cryopreserved PBMC, were thawed before DNA extraction was carried out. Comment on this clone: Its antigen is unknown.

The libraries were made with immunoSEQ v3.0 at survey level. Generated by immunoSEQ multiplex PCR, the TCRdb table keeps only in-frame clones and is missing some. The sample has tens of thousands of clones, approximately 95% seen once. The clonotype originates from a man between 45 and 60 years old with HIV. Sequenced here: unsorted PBMCs, sampled 5.3 years after starting antiretroviral therapy. The chain combines TRBV27 with TRBJ2-3; 9 bases fit TRBD1. The CDR3 sequence is CASSFLQGAGTDTQYF. CDR3 bases: TGTGCCAGCAGTTTTCTACAGGGGGCGGGCACAGATACGCAGTATTTT.